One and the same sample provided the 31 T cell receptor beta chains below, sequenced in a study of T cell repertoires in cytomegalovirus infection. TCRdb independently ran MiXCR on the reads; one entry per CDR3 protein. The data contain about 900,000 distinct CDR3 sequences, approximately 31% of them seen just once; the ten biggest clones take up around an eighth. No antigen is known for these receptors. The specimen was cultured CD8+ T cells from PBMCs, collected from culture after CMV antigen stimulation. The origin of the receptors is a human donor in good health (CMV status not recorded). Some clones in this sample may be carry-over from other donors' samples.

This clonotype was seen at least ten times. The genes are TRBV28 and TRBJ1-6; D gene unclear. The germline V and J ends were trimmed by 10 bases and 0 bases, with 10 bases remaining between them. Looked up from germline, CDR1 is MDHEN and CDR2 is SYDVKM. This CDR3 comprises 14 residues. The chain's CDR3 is CATRGSSYNSPLHF. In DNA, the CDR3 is TGTGCCACCCGCGGGAGCTCCTATAATTCACCCCTCCACTTT.

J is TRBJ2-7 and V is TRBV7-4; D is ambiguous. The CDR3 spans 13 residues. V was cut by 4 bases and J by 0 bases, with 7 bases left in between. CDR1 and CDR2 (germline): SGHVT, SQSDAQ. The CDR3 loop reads CASSSGISYEQYF. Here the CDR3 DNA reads TGTGCCAGCAGCTCTGGGATCTCCTACGAGCAGTACTTC.

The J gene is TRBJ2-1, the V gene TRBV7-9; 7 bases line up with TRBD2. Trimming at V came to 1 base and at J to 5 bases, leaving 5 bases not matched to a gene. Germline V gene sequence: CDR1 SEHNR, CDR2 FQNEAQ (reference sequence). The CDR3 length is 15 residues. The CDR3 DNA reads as TGTGCCAGCAGCTTAGTGGCTAGCGGAAACAATGAGCAGTTCTTC. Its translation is CASSLVASGNNEQFF.

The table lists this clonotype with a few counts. The CDR3 region has the DNA TGTGCCAGCAGTGAACCCGAGACAGGGTGGAAGGGGAACACTGAAGCTTTCTTT. It translates to CASSEPETGWKGNTEAFF. This chain links TRBV6-1 with TRBJ1-1, with 7 bases lining up with TRBD1. Per the germline V gene, CDR1 is MNHNS and CDR2 is SASEGT. V was pared by 2 bases and J by 1 base, with 13 bases of the junction left unmatched. The CDR3 runs 18 residues.

The CDR3 spells CASSSPLAGATDTQYF. The CDR3 coding sequence is TGTGCCAGCAGCTCCCCTCTAGCGGGGGCCACAGATACGCAGTATTTT. The chain is built from TRBV27 and TRBJ2-3; the match to TRBD2 covers 10 bases. The CDR3 contains 16 residues. Losses at the gene ends were 6 bases for V and 2 bases for J; bases not matched to a gene: 8. The germline gives CDR1 MNHEY, CDR2 SMNVEV (reference sequence).

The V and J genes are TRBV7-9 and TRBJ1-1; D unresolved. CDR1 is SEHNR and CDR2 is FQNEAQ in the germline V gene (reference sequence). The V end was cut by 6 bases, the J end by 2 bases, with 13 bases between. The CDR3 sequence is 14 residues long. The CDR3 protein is CASSRVAPNTEAFF. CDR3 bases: TGTGCCAGCAGTCGTGTCGCACCTAACACTGAAGCTTTCTTT.

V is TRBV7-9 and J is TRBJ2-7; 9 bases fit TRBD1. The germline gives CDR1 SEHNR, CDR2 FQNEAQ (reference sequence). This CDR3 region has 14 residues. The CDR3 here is CVSSSTGGPYEQYV. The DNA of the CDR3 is TGTGTCAGCAGTTCGACAGGGGGTCCCTACGAGCAGTACGTC.

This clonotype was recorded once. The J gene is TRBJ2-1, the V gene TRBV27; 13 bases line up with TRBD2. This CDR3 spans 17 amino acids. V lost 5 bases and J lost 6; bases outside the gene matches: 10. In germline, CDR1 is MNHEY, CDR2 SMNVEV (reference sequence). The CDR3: CASSTPLGLAGTNEQFF. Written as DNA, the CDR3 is TGTGCCAGCAGTACTCCATTGGGACTAGCGGGGACCAATGAGCAGTTCTTC.

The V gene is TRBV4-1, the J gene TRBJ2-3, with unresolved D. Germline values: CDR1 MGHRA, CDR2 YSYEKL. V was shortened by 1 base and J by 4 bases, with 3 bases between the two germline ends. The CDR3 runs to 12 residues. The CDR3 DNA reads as TGCGCCAGCAGCCAAGTATCAGATACGCAGTATTTT. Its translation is CASSQVSDTQYF.

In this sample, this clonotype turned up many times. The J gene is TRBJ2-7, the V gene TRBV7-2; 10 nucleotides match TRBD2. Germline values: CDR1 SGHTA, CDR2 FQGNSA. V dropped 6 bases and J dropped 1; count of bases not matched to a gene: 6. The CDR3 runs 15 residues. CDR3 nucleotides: TGTGCCAGCAGTTCGACTAGCGGGCAATCCTACGAGCAGTACGTC. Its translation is CASSSTSGQSYEQYV.

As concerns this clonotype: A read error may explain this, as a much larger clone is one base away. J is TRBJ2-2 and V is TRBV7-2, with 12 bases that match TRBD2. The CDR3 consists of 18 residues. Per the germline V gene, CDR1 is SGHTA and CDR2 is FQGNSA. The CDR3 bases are TGTGCCAGCAGGGACTACAGAAGGACTAGCGGGGACCCCGGGGAGCCGTTTTTT. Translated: CASRDYRRTSGDPGEPFF.

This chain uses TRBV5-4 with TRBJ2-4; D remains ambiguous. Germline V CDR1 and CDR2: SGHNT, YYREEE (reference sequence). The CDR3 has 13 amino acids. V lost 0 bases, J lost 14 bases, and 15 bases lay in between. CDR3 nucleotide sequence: TGTGCCAGCAGCTTGGCCAATGACCGTCCTAAGTACTTC. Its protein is CASSLANDRPKYF.

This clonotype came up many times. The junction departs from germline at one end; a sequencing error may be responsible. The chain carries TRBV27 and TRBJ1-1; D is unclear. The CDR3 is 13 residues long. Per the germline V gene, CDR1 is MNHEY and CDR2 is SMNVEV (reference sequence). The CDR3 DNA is TGTGCCAGCAGCTTATCCCTCAACACTGAAGCTTTCTTT. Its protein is CASSLSLNTEAFF.

The CDR3 is CASFYRGMNTEAFF. The DNA for the CDR3 is TGTGCCAGCTTTTACAGGGGTATGAACACTGAAGCTTTCTTT. V and J are TRBV28 and TRBJ1-1; 7 bases align to TRBD1. Germline V lookup: CDR1 MDHEN, CDR2 SYDVKM. J lost 0 bases, V lost 8 bases, and 6 bases had no gene match. CDR3 length: 14 amino acids.

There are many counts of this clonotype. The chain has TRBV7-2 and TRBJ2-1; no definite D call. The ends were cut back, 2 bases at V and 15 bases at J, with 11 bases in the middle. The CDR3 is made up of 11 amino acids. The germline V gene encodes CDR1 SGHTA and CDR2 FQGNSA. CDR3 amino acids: CASSLTLLLFF. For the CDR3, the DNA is TGTGCCAGCAGCTTAACCCTCCTTTTGTTCTTC.

The DNA of the CDR3 is TGTGCCAGCACCGTAAACAGGGGGCCTTTCTCTGGGGCCAACGTCCTGACTTTC. Translating it yields CASTVNRGPFSGANVLTF. V gene TRBV28 combines with J gene TRBJ2-6; 9 bases line up with TRBD1. CDR1 and CDR2 (germline): MDHEN, SYDVKM. The CDR3 covers 18 residues. After removal of 7 bases from V and 0 bases from J, the junction contained 10 bases not matched to a gene.

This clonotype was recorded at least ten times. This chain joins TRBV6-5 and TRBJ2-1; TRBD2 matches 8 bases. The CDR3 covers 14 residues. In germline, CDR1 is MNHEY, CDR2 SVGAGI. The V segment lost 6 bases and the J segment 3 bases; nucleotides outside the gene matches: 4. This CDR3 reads CASRDGGGYNEQFF. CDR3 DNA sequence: TGTGCCAGCAGGGACGGGGGGGGCTACAATGAGCAGTTCTTC.

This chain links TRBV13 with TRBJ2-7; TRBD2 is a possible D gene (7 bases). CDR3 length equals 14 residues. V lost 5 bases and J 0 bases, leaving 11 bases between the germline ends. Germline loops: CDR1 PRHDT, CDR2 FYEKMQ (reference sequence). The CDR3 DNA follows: TGTGCCAGCAGCCCTCGGGGGGCCTCCTACGAGCAGTACTTC. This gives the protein CASSPRGASYEQYF.

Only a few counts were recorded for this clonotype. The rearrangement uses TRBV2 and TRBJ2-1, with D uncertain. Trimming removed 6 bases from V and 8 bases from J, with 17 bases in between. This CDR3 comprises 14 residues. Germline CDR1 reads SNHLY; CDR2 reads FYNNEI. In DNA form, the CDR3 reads TGTGCCAGCAGCGTTTTCACAAGTAGCCATGAGCAGTTCTTC. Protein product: CASSVFTSSHEQFF. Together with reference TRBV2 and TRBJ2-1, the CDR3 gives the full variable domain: EPEVTQTPSHQVTQMGQEVILRCVPISNHLYFYWYRQILGQKVEFLVSFYNNEISEKSEIFDDQFSVERPDGSNFTLKIRSTKLEDSAMYFCASSVFTSSHEQFFGPGTRLTVL.

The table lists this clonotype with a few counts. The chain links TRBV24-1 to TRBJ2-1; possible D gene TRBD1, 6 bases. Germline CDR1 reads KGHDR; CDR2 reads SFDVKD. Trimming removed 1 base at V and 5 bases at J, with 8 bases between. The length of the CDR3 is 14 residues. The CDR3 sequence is CATSDFYRDNEQFF. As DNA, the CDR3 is TGTGCCACCAGTGATTTCTACAGGGACAATGAGCAGTTCTTC.

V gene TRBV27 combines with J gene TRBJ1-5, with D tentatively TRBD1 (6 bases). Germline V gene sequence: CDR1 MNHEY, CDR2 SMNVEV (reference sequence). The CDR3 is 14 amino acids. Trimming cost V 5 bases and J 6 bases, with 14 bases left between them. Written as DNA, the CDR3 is TGTGCCAGCAGTGATACTATAGGGGGTCAGCCCCAGCATTTT. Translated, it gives CASSDTIGGQPQHF.

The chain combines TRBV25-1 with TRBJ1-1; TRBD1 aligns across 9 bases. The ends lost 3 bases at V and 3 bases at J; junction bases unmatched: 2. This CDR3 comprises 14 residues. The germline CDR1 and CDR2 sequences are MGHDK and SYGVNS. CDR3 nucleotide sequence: TGTGCCAGCAGTGATGACAGGGGGTACACTGAAGCTTTCTTT. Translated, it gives CASSDDRGYTEAFF. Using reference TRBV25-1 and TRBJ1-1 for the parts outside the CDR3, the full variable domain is EADIYQTPRYLVIGTGKKITLECSQTMGHDKMYWYQQDPGMELHLIHYSYGVNSTEKGDLSSESTVSRIRTEHFPLTLESARPSHTSQYLCASSDDRGYTEAFFGQGTRLTVV.

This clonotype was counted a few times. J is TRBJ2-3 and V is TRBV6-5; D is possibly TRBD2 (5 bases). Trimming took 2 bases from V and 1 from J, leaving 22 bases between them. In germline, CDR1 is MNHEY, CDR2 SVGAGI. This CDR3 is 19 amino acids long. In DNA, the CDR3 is TGTGCCAGCAGTTACGAGAGCCCGTACGTACTGAGGGGCACAGATACGCAGTATTTT. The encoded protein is CASSYESPYVLRGTDTQYF.

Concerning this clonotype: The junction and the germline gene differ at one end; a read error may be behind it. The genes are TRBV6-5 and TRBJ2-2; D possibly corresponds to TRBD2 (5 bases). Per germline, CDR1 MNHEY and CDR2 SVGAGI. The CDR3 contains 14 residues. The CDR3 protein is CASNLLVGTGELFF. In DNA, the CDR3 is TGCGCCAGCAACCTACTAGTCGGCACCGGGGAGCTGTTTTTT.

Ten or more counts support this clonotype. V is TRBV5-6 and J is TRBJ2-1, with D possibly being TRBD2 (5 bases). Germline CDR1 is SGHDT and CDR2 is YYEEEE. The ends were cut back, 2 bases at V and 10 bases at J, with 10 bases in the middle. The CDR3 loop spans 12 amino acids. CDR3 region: CASSFEADEQFF. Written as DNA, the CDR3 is TGTGCCAGCAGCTTCGAAGCGGACGAGCAGTTCTTC.

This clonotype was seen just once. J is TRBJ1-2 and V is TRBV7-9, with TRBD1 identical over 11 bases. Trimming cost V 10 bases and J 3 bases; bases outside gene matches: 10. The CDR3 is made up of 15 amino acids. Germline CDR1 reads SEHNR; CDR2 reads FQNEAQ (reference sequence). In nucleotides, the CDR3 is TGTGCCACCACCCTTGGGACAGGGGGATACTATGGCTACACCTTC. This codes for CATTLGTGGYYGYTF.

CDR3 residues: CSARQGFRPEQFF. CDR3 DNA: TGCAGTGCTAGACAGGGGTTCAGGCCTGAGCAGTTCTTC. V gene TRBV20-1 combines with J gene TRBJ2-1; a possible D gene is TRBD1 (6 bases). Germline V lookup: CDR1 DFQATT, CDR2 SNEGSKA (reference sequence). V shed 2 bases and J shed 9 bases, with 14 bases lying between them. The CDR3 runs to 13 residues.

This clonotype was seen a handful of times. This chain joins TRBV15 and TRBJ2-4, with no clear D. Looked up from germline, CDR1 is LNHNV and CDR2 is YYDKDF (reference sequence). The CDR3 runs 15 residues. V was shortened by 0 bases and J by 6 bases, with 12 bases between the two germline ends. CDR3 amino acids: CATSRDSGLGNIQYF. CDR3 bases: TGTGCCACCAGCAGAGATTCTGGGCTGGGAAACATTCAGTACTTC.

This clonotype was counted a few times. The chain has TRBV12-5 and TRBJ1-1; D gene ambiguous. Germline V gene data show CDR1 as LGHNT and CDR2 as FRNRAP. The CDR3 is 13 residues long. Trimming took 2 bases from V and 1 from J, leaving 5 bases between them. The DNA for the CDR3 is TGTGCTAGTGGTTTGAATCCGAACACTGAAGCTTTCTTT. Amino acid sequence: CASGLNPNTEAFF.

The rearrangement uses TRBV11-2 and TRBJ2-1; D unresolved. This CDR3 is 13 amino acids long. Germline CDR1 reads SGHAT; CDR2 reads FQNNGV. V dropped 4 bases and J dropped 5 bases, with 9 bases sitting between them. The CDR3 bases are TGTGCCAGCAGCTATAGCAGACACAATGAGCAGTTCTTC. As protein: CASSYSRHNEQFF. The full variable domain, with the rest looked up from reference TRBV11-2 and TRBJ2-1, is EAGVAQSPRYKIIEKRQSVAFWCNPISGHATLYWYQQILGQGPKLLIQFQNNGVVDDSQLPKDRFSAERLKGVDSTLKIQPAKLEDSAVYLCASSYSRHNEQFFGPGTRLTVL.

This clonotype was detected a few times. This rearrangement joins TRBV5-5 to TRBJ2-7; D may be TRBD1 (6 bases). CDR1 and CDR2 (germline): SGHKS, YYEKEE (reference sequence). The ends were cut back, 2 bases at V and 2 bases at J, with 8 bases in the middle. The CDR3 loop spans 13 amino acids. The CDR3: CASSFQGTYEQYF. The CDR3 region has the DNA TGTGCCAGCAGCTTTCAGGGGACCTACGAGCAGTACTTC.